The rows below give T cell receptor beta chains drawn from one sample of a study of lymphopenia after photon versus proton radiotherapy. Repertoires were generated with immunoSEQ multiplex PCR, while TCRdb's copy carries only in-frame clones and drops some. This sample has almost 30,000 clones, with about 83% found just once. Sample: peripheral blood, taken from a patient treated with proton-based radiotherapy. These receptors were obtained from a woman aged 60-75 years with cholangiocarcinoma. Some clones in this sample may be carry-over from other donors' samples. Both conserved end residues are part of each CDR3. Fields, in order: J gene, clone size, D gene, V gene, CDR3 protein, CDR3 DNA. A D gene is named only where the DNA matches it firmly. Clone size is not always given. Where it is, it says once, few, many or a class for expanded clones.

j_call: TRBJ1-5
clone_size: few
d_call: .
v_call: TRBV12-1
cdr3_aa: CASSVRDRGNQPQHF
cdr3_nt: TGTGCCAGCAGCGTCCGGGACAGGGGGAATCAGCCCCAGCATTTT

j_call: TRBJ1-1
clone_size: .
d_call: .
v_call: TRBV2
cdr3_aa: CASRMTGPLVEAFF
cdr3_nt: TGTGCCAGCAGGATGACAGGACCCCTAGTTGAAGCTTTCTTT

j_call: TRBJ2-7
clone_size: .
d_call: TRBD2
v_call: TRBV4-1
cdr3_aa: CASSQDFEREYGSYEQYF
cdr3_nt: TGCGCCAGCAGCCAAGATTTCGAGCGGGAGTACGGGTCCTACGAGCAGTACTTC

j_call: TRBJ2-3
clone_size: .
d_call: .
v_call: TRBV7-9
cdr3_aa: CASDLLSTDTQYF
cdr3_nt: TGTGCTAGCGACTTATTGAGCACAGATACGCAGTATTTT

j_call: TRBJ1-2
clone_size: .
d_call: .
v_call: TRBV18
cdr3_aa: CASSPAVGTNYGYTF
cdr3_nt: TGTGCCAGCTCACCAGCCGTAGGGACTAACTATGGCTACACCTTC

j_call: TRBJ2-7
clone_size: .
d_call: TRBD2
v_call: TRBV7-2
cdr3_aa: CASSLGGRADEQYF
cdr3_nt: TGTGCCAGCAGCTTAGGCGGGAGGGCAGATGAGCAGTACTTC

j_call: TRBJ2-2
clone_size: .
d_call: .
v_call: TRBV6-5
cdr3_aa: CASLGRLGNTGELFF
cdr3_nt: TGTGCCAGCCTAGGTCGGCTTGGGAACACCGGGGAGCTGTTTTTT

j_call: TRBJ1-5
clone_size: .
d_call: TRBD1
v_call: TRBV6-1
cdr3_aa: CASSRQGGNQPQHF
cdr3_nt: TGTGCCAGCAGTAGACAGGGCGGCAATCAGCCCCAGCATTTT

j_call: TRBJ2-1
clone_size: .
d_call: .
v_call: TRBV9
cdr3_aa: CASSSFNGNEQFF
cdr3_nt: TGTGCCAGCAGCTCCTTTAATGGGAATGAGCAGTTCTTC

j_call: TRBJ2-1
clone_size: .
d_call: TRBD1
v_call: TRBV5-5
cdr3_aa: CASSHRDRGDEQFF
cdr3_nt: TGTGCCAGCAGCCACCGGGACAGGGGCGATGAGCAGTTCTTC

j_call: TRBJ1-1
clone_size: .
d_call: TRBD1
v_call: TRBV5-1
cdr3_aa: CASSLGTGTLPEAFF
cdr3_nt: TGCGCCAGCAGCTTGGGGACAGGGACGCTGCCTGAAGCTTTCTTT

j_call: TRBJ1-1
clone_size: .
d_call: .
v_call: TRBV2
cdr3_aa: CASSVEKNTGAFF
cdr3_nt: TGTGCCAGCAGTGTGGAGAAGAACACTGGAGCTTTCTTT

j_call: TRBJ1-3
clone_size: few
d_call: .
v_call: TRBV18
cdr3_aa: CASSPSDGPNSGNTIYF
cdr3_nt: TGTGCCAGCTCACCCTCCGACGGACCCAACTCTGGAAACACCATATATTTT

j_call: TRBJ2-2
clone_size: .
d_call: TRBD2
v_call: TRBV2
cdr3_aa: CARTSGAGRVGELFF
cdr3_nt: TGTGCCAGGACTTCGGGAGCGGGAAGGGTCGGGGAGCTGTTTTTT

j_call: TRBJ1-1
clone_size: .
d_call: .
v_call: TRBV4-2
cdr3_aa: CASSLGNEVHLRTEAFF
cdr3_nt: TGTGCCAGCAGCTTGGGAAACGAGGTACACTTGAGGACTGAAGCTTTCTTT

j_call: TRBJ1-1
clone_size: once
d_call: .
v_call: TRBV6-8
cdr3_aa: CASSSNALRTEAFF
cdr3_nt: TGTGCCAGCAGTTCGAACGCATTAAGGACTGAAGCTTTCTTT

j_call: TRBJ1-2
clone_size: .
d_call: .
v_call: TRBV20-1
cdr3_aa: CSVGGVYGYTF
cdr3_nt: TGCAGTGTCGGAGGGGTCTATGGCTACACCTTC

j_call: TRBJ2-5
clone_size: .
d_call: TRBD2
v_call: TRBV6-5
cdr3_aa: CASSLTGTSGQETQYF
cdr3_nt: TGTGCCAGCAGTTTGACTGGGACTAGCGGACAAGAGACCCAGTACTTC

j_call: TRBJ2-2
clone_size: .
d_call: TRBD1
v_call: TRBV9
cdr3_aa: CASSAPGQGNTGELFF
cdr3_nt: TGTGCCAGCAGCGCGCCGGGACAGGGGAACACCGGGGAGCTGTTTTTT

j_call: TRBJ2-6
clone_size: once
d_call: .
v_call: TRBV10-3
cdr3_aa: CAISISRCIQSRANVMTF
cdr3_nt: TGTGCCATCAGTATCTCACGCTGTATACAAAGTCGGGCCAACGTCATGACTTTC

j_call: TRBJ1-2
clone_size: .
d_call: TRBD1
v_call: TRBV18
cdr3_aa: CASSPSGQGNYGYTF
cdr3_nt: TGTGCCAGCTCACCGTCGGGACAGGGGAACTATGGCTACACCTTC

j_call: TRBJ1-1
clone_size: .
d_call: TRBD1
v_call: TRBV5-5
cdr3_aa: CASSLRDSPTEAFF
cdr3_nt: TGTGCCAGCAGCTTGAGGGACAGCCCCACTGAAGCTTTCTTT

j_call: TRBJ1-5
clone_size: .
d_call: .
v_call: TRBV19
cdr3_aa: CASSIGNQPQHF
cdr3_nt: TGTGCCAGTAGTATAGGGAATCAGCCCCAGCATTTT

j_call: TRBJ2-3
clone_size: .
d_call: TRBD2
v_call: TRBV7-6
cdr3_aa: CASSLAGGPTDTQYF
cdr3_nt: TGTGCCAGCAGCCTAGCGGGAGGACCCACAGATACGCAGTATTTT

j_call: TRBJ1-2
clone_size: .
d_call: .
v_call: TRBV4-2
cdr3_aa: CASSQEGQNYGYTF
cdr3_nt: TGTGCCAGCAGCCAAGAAGGGCAAAACTATGGCTACACCTTC

j_call: TRBJ1-1
clone_size: .
d_call: .
v_call: TRBV20-1
cdr3_aa: CSARGSAFF
cdr3_nt: TGCAGTGCTAGAGGCTCGGCTTTCTTT

j_call: TRBJ1-1
clone_size: .
d_call: .
v_call: TRBV2
cdr3_aa: CASSEWTEAFF
cdr3_nt: TGTGCCAGCAGTGAGTGGACTGAAGCTTTCTTT

j_call: TRBJ2-5
clone_size: .
d_call: TRBD2
v_call: TRBV7-8
cdr3_aa: CASSLGGTSVETQYF
cdr3_nt: TGTGCCAGCAGCTTAGGAGGGACTAGCGTGGAGACCCAGTACTTC

j_call: TRBJ2-7
clone_size: .
d_call: .
v_call: TRBV7-9
cdr3_aa: CASSLNPNEQYF
cdr3_nt: TGTGCCAGCAGCTTAAATCCCAACGAGCAGTACTTC

j_call: TRBJ1-6
clone_size: medium-sized
d_call: .
v_call: TRBV19
cdr3_aa: CASSIWVGGNSPLHF
cdr3_nt: TGTGCCAGTAGTATATGGGTAGGGGGGAATTCACCCCTCCACTTT

j_call: TRBJ2-1
clone_size: few
d_call: TRBD2
v_call: TRBV2
cdr3_aa: CASAGLAADNEQFF
cdr3_nt: TGTGCCAGCGCGGGACTAGCGGCCGACAATGAGCAGTTCTTC

j_call: TRBJ2-1
clone_size: .
d_call: TRBD1
v_call: TRBV9
cdr3_aa: CASSVDPAGQGAYNEQFF
cdr3_nt: TGTGCCAGCAGCGTAGACCCCGCTGGGCAGGGGGCCTACAATGAGCAGTTCTTC

j_call: TRBJ2-3
clone_size: .
d_call: .
v_call: TRBV7-9
cdr3_aa: CASSTDTQYF
cdr3_nt: TGTGCCAGCAGTACAGATACGCAGTATTTT

j_call: TRBJ1-5
clone_size: many
d_call: .
v_call: TRBV10-3
cdr3_aa: CAISESGWDQPQHF
cdr3_nt: TGTGCCATCAGTGAGTCGGGGTGGGATCAGCCCCAGCATTTT

j_call: TRBJ2-5
clone_size: .
d_call: TRBD2
v_call: TRBV5-1
cdr3_aa: CASSFQRGGRETQYF
cdr3_nt: TGCGCCAGCAGCTTCCAGCGGGGGGGACGGGAGACCCAGTACTTC

j_call: TRBJ2-2
clone_size: .
d_call: .
v_call: TRBV7-9
cdr3_aa: CASSPRVYGTGELFF
cdr3_nt: TGTGCCAGCAGCCCGCGGGTATACGGCACCGGGGAGCTGTTTTTT

j_call: TRBJ2-7
clone_size: .
d_call: TRBD2
v_call: TRBV29-1
cdr3_aa: CSVMPSGYEQYF
cdr3_nt: TGCAGCGTTATGCCTAGCGGTTACGAGCAGTACTTC

j_call: TRBJ2-5
clone_size: once
d_call: .
v_call: TRBV5-4
cdr3_aa: CASRGRQEDTQYF
cdr3_nt: TGTGCCAGCAGGGGTCGACAGGAGGACACCCAGTACTTC

j_call: TRBJ1-3
clone_size: once
d_call: .
v_call: TRBV28
cdr3_aa: CASSPVGVAGNTIYF
cdr3_nt: TGTGCCAGCAGCCCGGTGGGGGTGGCCGGAAACACCATATATTTT

j_call: TRBJ1-4
clone_size: .
d_call: .
v_call: TRBV1
cdr3_aa: CTNQPDRDEKLFF
cdr3_nt: TGCACCAACCAGCCGGACAGGGATGAAAAACTGTTTTTT

j_call: TRBJ1-1
clone_size: once
d_call: .
v_call: TRBV4-1
cdr3_aa: CASSQESGWANTEAFF
cdr3_nt: TGCGCCAGCAGCCAAGAGTCTGGGTGGGCGAACACTGAAGCTTTCTTT

j_call: TRBJ2-2
clone_size: once
d_call: .
v_call: TRBV11-2
cdr3_aa: CASSHRVNGGTGELFF
cdr3_nt: TGTGCCAGCAGCCATCGGGTCAATGGAGGGACCGGGGAGCTGTTTTTT